The clone carrying this T cell receptor (beta chain) has at least ten counts. The target antigen is unknown. The data were taken from a study of blood T cells in healthy people across ages. Findings and caveats of the study: Older age went with lower TCR beta diversity per million T cells, in a roughly linear way. Estimated diversity, derived from one million T cells, was regarded as an underestimate.

A J-beta primer mix and a sample-barcoded 5' primer were used in a second PCR of about 7 to 12 cycles. TCRdb re-derived calls from the 5' RACE reads in MiXCR, one entry per CDR3 protein. The sample has hundreds of thousands of distinct CDR3 sequences, about 34% seen once. Around 10 milliliters was the volume of peripheral blood drawn from each donor. Total RNA extraction produced at least 6 micrograms (per sample) for the study. The CDR3 is made up of 16 amino acids. V gave up 5 bases and J gave up 7 bases; unmatched junction bases: 10. The germline V gene has CDR1 LGHDT and CDR2 YNNKEL (reference sequence).

The sequencing sample was made of blood. This chain connects TRBV3-1 to TRBJ2-1, with 11 bases fitting TRBD2. This clonotype originated in a woman older than 75 in good health. The CDR3 sequence is CASSSLTSGVLNEQFF. CDR3 coding DNA: TGTGCCAGCAGCTCTTTGACTAGCGGGGTCCTTAATGAGCAGTTCTTC.